This entry concerns a single T cell receptor (beta chain). TCRdb keeps only in-frame clones here, not all; method: immunoSEQ multiplex PCR. The table counts around 21,000 clones; about 15% lies in the top ten. This sample stems from a study of T cells in women clearing cervical HPV infection. Sequenced material: blood buffy coat. This sequence was found in a woman aged 18 to 69 with a cervical HPV16 infection that either progressed to CIN3+ or cleared (not recorded which).

Here the CDR3 reads CSARGQYSNQPQHF. The part of the CDR3 DNA that was read is TGCAGTGCTAGAGGACAGTATAGCAATCAGCCC. This chain connects TRBV20-1 to TRBJ1-5; TRBD1 might be the D (5 bases). The CDR3 goes on 3 residues after the read ends, and that part is filled in from the germline J gene. Germline V lookup: CDR1 DFQATT, CDR2 SNEGSKA (reference sequence). V shed 1 base and J shed 0 bases, with 7 bases lying between them. CDR3 length equals 14 residues.